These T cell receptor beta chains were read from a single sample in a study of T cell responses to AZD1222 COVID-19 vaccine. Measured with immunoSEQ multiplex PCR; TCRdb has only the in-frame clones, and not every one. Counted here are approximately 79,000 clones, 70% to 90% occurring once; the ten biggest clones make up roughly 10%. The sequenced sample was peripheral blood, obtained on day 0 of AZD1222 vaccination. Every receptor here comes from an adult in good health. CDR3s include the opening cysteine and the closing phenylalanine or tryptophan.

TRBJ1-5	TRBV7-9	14	CASSLTGGGQPQHF
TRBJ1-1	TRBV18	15	CASASHQQGGTEAFF
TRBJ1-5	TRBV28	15	CASSSTGQGYQPQHF
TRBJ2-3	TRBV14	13	CASSRDRGDTQYF
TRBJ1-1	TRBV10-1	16	CASSVTRDSMNTEAFF
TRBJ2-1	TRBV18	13	CASSPRRDNEQFF
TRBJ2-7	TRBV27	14	CASSQDRVLGEQYF
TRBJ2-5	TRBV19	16	CASSTSPGQGFETQYF
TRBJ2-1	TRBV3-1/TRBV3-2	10	CASNANEQFF
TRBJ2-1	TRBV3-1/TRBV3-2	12	CASTEAGVEQFF
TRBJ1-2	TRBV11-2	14	CASSGLRGAMGYTF
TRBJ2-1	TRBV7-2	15	CASSPTSGGAGEQFF
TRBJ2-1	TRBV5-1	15	CASSTSRGSYNEQFF
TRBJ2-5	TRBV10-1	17	CASSERPSGGRGETQYF
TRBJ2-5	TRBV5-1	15	CASSLFQALGETQYF
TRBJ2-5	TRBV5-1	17	CASALGAEAGPLETQYF
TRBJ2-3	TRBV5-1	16	CASSPEGRKSTDTQYF
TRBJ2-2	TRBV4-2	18	CASSQDNRAGENTGELFF
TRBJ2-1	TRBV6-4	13	CASSDSEYNEQFF
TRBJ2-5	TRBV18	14	CASSPTAGGETQYF
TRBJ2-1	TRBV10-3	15	CAISGTGGGYNEQFF
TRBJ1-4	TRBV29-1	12	CSVESSDEKLFF